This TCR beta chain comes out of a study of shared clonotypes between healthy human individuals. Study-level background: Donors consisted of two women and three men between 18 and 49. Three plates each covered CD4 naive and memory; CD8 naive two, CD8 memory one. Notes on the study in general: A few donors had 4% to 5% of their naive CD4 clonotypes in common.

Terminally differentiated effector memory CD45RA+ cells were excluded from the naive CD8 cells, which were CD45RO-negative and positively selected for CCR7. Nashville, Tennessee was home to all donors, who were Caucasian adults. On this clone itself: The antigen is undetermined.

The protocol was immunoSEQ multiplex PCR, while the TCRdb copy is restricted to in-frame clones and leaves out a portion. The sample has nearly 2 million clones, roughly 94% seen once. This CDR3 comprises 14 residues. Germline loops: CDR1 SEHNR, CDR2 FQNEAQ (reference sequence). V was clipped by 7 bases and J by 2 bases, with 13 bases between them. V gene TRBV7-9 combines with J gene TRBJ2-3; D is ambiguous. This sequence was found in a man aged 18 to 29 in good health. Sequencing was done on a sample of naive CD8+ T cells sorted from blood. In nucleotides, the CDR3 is TGTGCCAGCACCAAAGCAGGATTCACAGATACGCAGTATTTT. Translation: CASTKAGFTDTQYF.